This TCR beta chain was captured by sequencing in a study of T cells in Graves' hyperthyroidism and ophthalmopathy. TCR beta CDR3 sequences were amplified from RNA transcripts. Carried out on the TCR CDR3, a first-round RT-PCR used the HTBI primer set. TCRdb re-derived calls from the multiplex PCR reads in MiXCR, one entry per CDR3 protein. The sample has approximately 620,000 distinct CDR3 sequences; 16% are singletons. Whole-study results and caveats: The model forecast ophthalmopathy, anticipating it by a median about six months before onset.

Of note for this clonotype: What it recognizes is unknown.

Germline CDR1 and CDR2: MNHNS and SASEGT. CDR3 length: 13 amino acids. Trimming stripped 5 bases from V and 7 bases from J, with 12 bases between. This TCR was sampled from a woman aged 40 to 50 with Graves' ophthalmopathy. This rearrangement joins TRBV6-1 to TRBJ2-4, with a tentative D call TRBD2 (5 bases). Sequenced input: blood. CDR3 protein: CASSYGELNIQYF. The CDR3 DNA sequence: TGTGCCAGCAGTTATGGGGAGTTGAACATTCAGTACTTC.